Each of the 2 T cell receptor beta chains below was sequenced from the same sample in a study of blood T cell repertoires in COVID-19. The table came from immunoSEQ multiplex PCR; TCRdb's copy has only in-frame clones and leaves some out. The sample records about 190,000 clones, 85% to 90% being singletons. The sequenced material came from peripheral blood. These receptors came from a young woman with active or convalescent COVID-19.

The chain is built from TRBV5-1 and TRBJ2-3, with a possible D match to TRBD1 (6 bases). This CDR3 contains 14 residues. V dropped 3 bases and J dropped 3 bases, with 11 bases sitting between them. Germline V gives CDR1 SGHRS, CDR2 YFSETQ. CDR3 sequence (DNA): TGCGCCAGCAGCTCACGACAGGAAACAGATACGCAGTATTTT. It codes for CASSSRQETDTQYF. The complete variable domain, with remaining parts taken from reference TRBV5-1 and TRBJ2-3, reads KAGVTQTPRYLIKTRGQQVTLSCSPISGHRSVSWYQQTPGQGLQFLFEYFSETQRNKGNFPGRFSGRQFSNSRSEMNVSTLELGDSALYLCASSSRQETDTQYFGPGTRLTVL.

This clone was found a few times. The genes are TRBV7-8 and TRBJ1-2; 7 bases map to TRBD1. The CDR3 length is 13 residues. Per germline, CDR1 SGHVS and CDR2 FQNEAQ. V was pared by 2 bases and J by 6 bases, with 3 bases of the junction left unmatched. CDR3 sequence (DNA): TGTGCCAGCAGCTTAATGGGGACAGATGGCTACACCTTC. As protein: CASSLMGTDGYTF.